These T cell receptor beta chains were read from a single sample in a study of shared clonotypes between healthy human individuals. Assay used: immunoSEQ multiplex PCR; TCRdb lists only in-frame clones, some missing. Here the sample spans roughly 1.5 million clones, about 98% being singletons. The sequencing sample was made of naive CD4+ T cells sorted from blood. These receptors were collected from a man younger than 40 in good health. Each CDR3 is given with its conserved first and last residue. A D gene is named only where the DNA matches it firmly. Part of the rows lack a size; the others show once, few, many or a class for expanded clones.

CDR3 length	D gene	V gene	clone size	J gene	CDR3 DNA	CDR3 protein
16	-	TRBV18	-	TRBJ1-3	TGTGCCAGCTCACCACGGAAAGGGGTGACTGGAAACACCATATATTTT	CASSPRKGVTGNTIYF
15	-	TRBV7-9	-	TRBJ1-4	TGTGCCAGCAGCTTAATCAACAGTCCAAATGAAAAACTGTTTTTT	CASSLINSPNEKLFF
13	-	TRBV7-2	-	TRBJ2-7	TGTGCCAGCAGTAGAAGGACGGGACACGAGCAGTACTTC	CASSRRTGHEQYF
15	-	TRBV27	-	TRBJ1-2	TGTGCCAGCAGTTTATGGGGGGGAAAGGGCTATGGCTACACCTTC	CASSLWGGKGYGYTF
18	TRBD2	TRBV11-2	-	TRBJ2-2	TGTGCCAGCAGCTCTAGGGCACGGCGGGAGGGTCCCACCGGGGAGCTGTTTTTT	CASSSRARREGPTGELFF
17	TRBD2	TRBV19	-	TRBJ2-2	TGTGCCAGTAGTCCTCGACTAGCGGGCGCGAACACCGGGGAGCTGTTTTTT	CASSPRLAGANTGELFF
15	-	TRBV6-5	-	TRBJ1-2	TGTGCCAGCAGTTACGCGGACAGATCTAACTATGGCTACACCTTC	CASSYADRSNYGYTF
13	-	TRBV5-4	-	TRBJ1-2	TGTGCCAGCAGCCGCTCAGAGAACTATGGCTACACCTTC	CASSRSENYGYTF
16	-	TRBV5-1	once	TRBJ1-3	TGCGCCAGCAGCTTGACCCCGAAGGGGACTGGAAACACCATATATTTT	CASSLTPKGTGNTIYF
17	TRBD2	TRBV18	-	TRBJ2-7	TGTGCCAGCTCAGCTACTAGCGGGTCGGCAATATACTACGAGCAGTACTTC	CASSATSGSAIYYEQYF
12	-	TRBV5-1	-	TRBJ2-1	TGCGCCAGCAGCTTGAAGGGCAATGAGCAGTTCTTC	CASSLKGNEQFF
16	TRBD2	TRBV5-1	-	TRBJ2-1	TGCGCCAGCAGCTTGGTTCCAGCGGGGGGTGGAGGGGAGCAGTTCTTC	CASSLVPAGGGGEQFF
15	-	TRBV27	-	TRBJ2-1	TGTGCCAGCAGACCCCGACAGGTGGGCAACAATGAGCAGTTCTTC	CASRPRQVGNNEQFF
14	TRBD1	TRBV5-6	-	TRBJ2-3	TGTGCCAGCAGCCTACAGGGGAACACAGATACGCAGTATTTT	CASSLQGNTDTQYF
14	-	TRBV5-1	-	TRBJ2-5	TGCGCCAGCAGTCTACAGAGATTTGGGGAGACCCAGTACTTC	CASSLQRFGETQYF
14	-	TRBV5-4	-	TRBJ2-7	TGTGCCAGCAGCCCTGGACAGTTTCCCTACGAGCAGTACTTC	CASSPGQFPYEQYF
18	TRBD2	TRBV23-1	-	TRBJ2-7	TGCGCCAGCAGTCAATCGGCCCCGGTCCGGGGGGGCGGCTACGAGCAGTACTTC	CASSQSAPVRGGGYEQYF
16	-	TRBV6-5	-	TRBJ2-1	TGTGCCAGCAGTTATCGGACATATTCTTATCGTCATGAGCAGTTCTTC	CASSYRTYSYRHEQFF
15	-	TRBV28	-	TRBJ2-2	TGTGCCAGCAGCTCACCTGGTGCGAACACCGGGGAGCTGTTTTTT	CASSSPGANTGELFF
15	TRBD2	TRBV28	-	TRBJ2-1	TGTGCCAGCTCTGGGGGTAGCGGGTCCTACAATGAGCAGTTCTTC	CASSGGSGSYNEQFF
12	-	TRBV2	-	TRBJ2-7	TGTGCCAGCCGGACCGCTTCCTACGAGCAGTACTTC	CASRTASYEQYF
17	-	TRBV7-8	-	TRBJ2-2	TGTGCCAGCAGCTCGTCCGGGACATCAGCGAACACCGGGGAGCTGTTTTTT	CASSSSGTSANTGELFF
16	TRBD2	TRBV19	-	TRBJ2-5	TGTGCCAGTTCGAAAGGACTAGCGGGAGAGGGTGAGACCCAGTACTTC	CASSKGLAGEGETQYF
15	-	TRBV18	-	TRBJ1-1	TGTGCCAGCTCACCTGAGGTTAGGCGTGGCCCTGAAGCTTTCTTT	CASSPEVRRGPEAFF
16	TRBD2	TRBV5-1	-	TRBJ2-1	TGCGCCAGCAGAGAGACTAGCTCAATCCCGGGGGATGAGCAGTTCTTC	CASRETSSIPGDEQFF
16	-	TRBV25-1	once	TRBJ2-1	TGTGCCAGCAGGACGTGGGGACACAGCTCCTACAATGAGCAGTTCTTC	CASRTWGHSSYNEQFF
16	-	TRBV29-1	once	TRBJ2-1	TGCAGCGTTGCGGGAGATTTCAGGAGCTCCTACAATGAGCAGTTCTTC	CSVAGDFRSSYNEQFF
14	TRBD1	TRBV28	-	TRBJ2-5	TGTGCCAGCAGTTTGACAGGGAAACGAGAGACCCAGTACTTC	CASSLTGKRETQYF
18	TRBD2	TRBV15	-	TRBJ2-7	TGTGCCACCAGCAGACAAAAGTCGACTAGCGGGTCTGGCCGGGAGCAGTACTTC	CATSRQKSTSGSGREQYF
15	-	TRBV19	-	TRBJ2-1	TGTGCCAGTACCCTTGGGGCAGGGGGAGGGAATGAGCAGTTCTTC	CASTLGAGGGNEQFF
16	TRBD2	TRBV7-2	-	TRBJ2-1	TGTGCCAGCAGCTTAAAGGTAGCGGGAGGGCGTGATGAGCAGTTCTTC	CASSLKVAGGRDEQFF
14	TRBD2	TRBV6-1	-	TRBJ2-5	TGTGCCAGCAGAGGAGTACTAGCGGGACTAACCCAGTACTTC	CASRGVLAGLTQYF
15	-	TRBV18	-	TRBJ2-7	TGTGCCAGCTCACCCCTCAAAGGGAGGTCCTACGAGCAGTACTTC	CASSPLKGRSYEQYF
17	-	TRBV28	-	TRBJ2-7	TGTGCCAGCAGTTTGACGTTCTTAATCCATGGTCAGGGAGAGCAGTACTTC	CASSLTFLIHGQGEQYF
18	TRBD1	TRBV5-1	-	TRBJ2-7	TGCGCCAGCAGGAGGGACACGGGACAGGGGGCCGCCAACTACGAGCAGTACTTC	CASRRDTGQGAANYEQYF
14	-	TRBV5-5	-	TRBJ2-5	TGTGCCAGCCGCATATACGGGGGCCAAGAGACCCAGTACTTC	CASRIYGGQETQYF
17	-	TRBV27	-	TRBJ2-5	TGTGCCAGCAGTTCTAAACCTACAGGGATTCCAAAAGAGACCCAGTACTTC	CASSSKPTGIPKETQYF
15	-	TRBV5-1	-	TRBJ2-2	TGCGCCAGCAGCCGTACTAGCAAGGACACCGGGGAGCTGTTTTTT	CASSRTSKDTGELFF
15	-	TRBV2	-	TRBJ2-1	TGTGCCACCAGCCCCATGCGGGACGTCTACAATGAGCAGTTCTTC	CATSPMRDVYNEQFF
12	-	TRBV29-1	-	TRBJ2-7	TGCAGCGTTGCTGTACCGTCCTACGAGCAGTACTTC	CSVAVPSYEQYF
13	-	TRBV7-9	once	TRBJ2-5	TGTGCCAGCAGCTTAACCTACCAAGAGACCCAGTACTTC	CASSLTYQETQYF
11	-	TRBV2	-	TRBJ1-4	TGTGCCAGCAGCCCTTTTGAAAAACTGTTTTTT	CASSPFEKLFF
15	TRBD2	TRBV11-2	-	TRBJ2-1	TGTGCCAGCAGCTTCGGGACTAGCGGGAGCAATGAGCAGTTCTTC	CASSFGTSGSNEQFF
14	-	TRBV19	-	TRBJ2-3	TGTGCCAGTAGTGATGGGACCGGCACAGATACGCAGTATTTT	CASSDGTGTDTQYF
8	-	TRBV29-1	-	TRBJ2-7	TGCAGCGTTGAAGATGGGACATTC	CSVEDGTF
15	TRBD1	TRBV18	-	TRBJ2-2	TGTGCCAGCTCACCAGGGACAGGGAGGACCGGGGAGCTGTTTTTT	CASSPGTGRTGELFF
16	-	TRBV6-6	-	TRBJ2-2	TGTGCCAGCAGTTACTTGGAGAGCTCCACCACCGGGGAGCTGTTTTTT	CASSYLESSTTGELFF
16	TRBD1	TRBV29-1	-	TRBJ1-1	TGCAGCGTTGGCGGGACAGGGACCATTTTGAACACTGAAGCTTTCTTT	CSVGGTGTILNTEAFF
13	-	TRBV4-3	-	TRBJ2-5	TGCGCCAGCAGCCAAGTCCCCGGGGGGACCCAGTACTTC	CASSQVPGGTQYF
13	-	TRBV5-1	-	TRBJ2-7	TGCGCCAGCAGCTTGTCTTTTACCTACGAGCAGTACTTC	CASSLSFTYEQYF
16	-	TRBV9	-	TRBJ1-2	TGTGCCAGCAGCGACGCAGGCAGAACAGCTAACTATGGCTACACCTTC	CASSDAGRTANYGYTF
16	TRBD1	TRBV28	-	TRBJ1-5	TGTGCCAGCAGTTTAAGCGGGACAGGTTCGTTTCAGCCCCAGCATTTT	CASSLSGTGSFQPQHF
16	TRBD2	TRBV5-1	-	TRBJ2-1	TGCGCCAGCAGCTTGACCGGGACTAGCGGGAGTGGTGAGCAGTTCTTC	CASSLTGTSGSGEQFF
14	TRBD1	TRBV15	-	TRBJ2-5	TGTGCCACCAGCAGACCGACAGGGACGGAGACCCAGTACTTC	CATSRPTGTETQYF
17	TRBD1	TRBV19	-	TRBJ1-5	TGTGCCAGTAGTCTGTGGGGGGACAGGGCTCCGGATCAGCCCCAGCATTTT	CASSLWGDRAPDQPQHF